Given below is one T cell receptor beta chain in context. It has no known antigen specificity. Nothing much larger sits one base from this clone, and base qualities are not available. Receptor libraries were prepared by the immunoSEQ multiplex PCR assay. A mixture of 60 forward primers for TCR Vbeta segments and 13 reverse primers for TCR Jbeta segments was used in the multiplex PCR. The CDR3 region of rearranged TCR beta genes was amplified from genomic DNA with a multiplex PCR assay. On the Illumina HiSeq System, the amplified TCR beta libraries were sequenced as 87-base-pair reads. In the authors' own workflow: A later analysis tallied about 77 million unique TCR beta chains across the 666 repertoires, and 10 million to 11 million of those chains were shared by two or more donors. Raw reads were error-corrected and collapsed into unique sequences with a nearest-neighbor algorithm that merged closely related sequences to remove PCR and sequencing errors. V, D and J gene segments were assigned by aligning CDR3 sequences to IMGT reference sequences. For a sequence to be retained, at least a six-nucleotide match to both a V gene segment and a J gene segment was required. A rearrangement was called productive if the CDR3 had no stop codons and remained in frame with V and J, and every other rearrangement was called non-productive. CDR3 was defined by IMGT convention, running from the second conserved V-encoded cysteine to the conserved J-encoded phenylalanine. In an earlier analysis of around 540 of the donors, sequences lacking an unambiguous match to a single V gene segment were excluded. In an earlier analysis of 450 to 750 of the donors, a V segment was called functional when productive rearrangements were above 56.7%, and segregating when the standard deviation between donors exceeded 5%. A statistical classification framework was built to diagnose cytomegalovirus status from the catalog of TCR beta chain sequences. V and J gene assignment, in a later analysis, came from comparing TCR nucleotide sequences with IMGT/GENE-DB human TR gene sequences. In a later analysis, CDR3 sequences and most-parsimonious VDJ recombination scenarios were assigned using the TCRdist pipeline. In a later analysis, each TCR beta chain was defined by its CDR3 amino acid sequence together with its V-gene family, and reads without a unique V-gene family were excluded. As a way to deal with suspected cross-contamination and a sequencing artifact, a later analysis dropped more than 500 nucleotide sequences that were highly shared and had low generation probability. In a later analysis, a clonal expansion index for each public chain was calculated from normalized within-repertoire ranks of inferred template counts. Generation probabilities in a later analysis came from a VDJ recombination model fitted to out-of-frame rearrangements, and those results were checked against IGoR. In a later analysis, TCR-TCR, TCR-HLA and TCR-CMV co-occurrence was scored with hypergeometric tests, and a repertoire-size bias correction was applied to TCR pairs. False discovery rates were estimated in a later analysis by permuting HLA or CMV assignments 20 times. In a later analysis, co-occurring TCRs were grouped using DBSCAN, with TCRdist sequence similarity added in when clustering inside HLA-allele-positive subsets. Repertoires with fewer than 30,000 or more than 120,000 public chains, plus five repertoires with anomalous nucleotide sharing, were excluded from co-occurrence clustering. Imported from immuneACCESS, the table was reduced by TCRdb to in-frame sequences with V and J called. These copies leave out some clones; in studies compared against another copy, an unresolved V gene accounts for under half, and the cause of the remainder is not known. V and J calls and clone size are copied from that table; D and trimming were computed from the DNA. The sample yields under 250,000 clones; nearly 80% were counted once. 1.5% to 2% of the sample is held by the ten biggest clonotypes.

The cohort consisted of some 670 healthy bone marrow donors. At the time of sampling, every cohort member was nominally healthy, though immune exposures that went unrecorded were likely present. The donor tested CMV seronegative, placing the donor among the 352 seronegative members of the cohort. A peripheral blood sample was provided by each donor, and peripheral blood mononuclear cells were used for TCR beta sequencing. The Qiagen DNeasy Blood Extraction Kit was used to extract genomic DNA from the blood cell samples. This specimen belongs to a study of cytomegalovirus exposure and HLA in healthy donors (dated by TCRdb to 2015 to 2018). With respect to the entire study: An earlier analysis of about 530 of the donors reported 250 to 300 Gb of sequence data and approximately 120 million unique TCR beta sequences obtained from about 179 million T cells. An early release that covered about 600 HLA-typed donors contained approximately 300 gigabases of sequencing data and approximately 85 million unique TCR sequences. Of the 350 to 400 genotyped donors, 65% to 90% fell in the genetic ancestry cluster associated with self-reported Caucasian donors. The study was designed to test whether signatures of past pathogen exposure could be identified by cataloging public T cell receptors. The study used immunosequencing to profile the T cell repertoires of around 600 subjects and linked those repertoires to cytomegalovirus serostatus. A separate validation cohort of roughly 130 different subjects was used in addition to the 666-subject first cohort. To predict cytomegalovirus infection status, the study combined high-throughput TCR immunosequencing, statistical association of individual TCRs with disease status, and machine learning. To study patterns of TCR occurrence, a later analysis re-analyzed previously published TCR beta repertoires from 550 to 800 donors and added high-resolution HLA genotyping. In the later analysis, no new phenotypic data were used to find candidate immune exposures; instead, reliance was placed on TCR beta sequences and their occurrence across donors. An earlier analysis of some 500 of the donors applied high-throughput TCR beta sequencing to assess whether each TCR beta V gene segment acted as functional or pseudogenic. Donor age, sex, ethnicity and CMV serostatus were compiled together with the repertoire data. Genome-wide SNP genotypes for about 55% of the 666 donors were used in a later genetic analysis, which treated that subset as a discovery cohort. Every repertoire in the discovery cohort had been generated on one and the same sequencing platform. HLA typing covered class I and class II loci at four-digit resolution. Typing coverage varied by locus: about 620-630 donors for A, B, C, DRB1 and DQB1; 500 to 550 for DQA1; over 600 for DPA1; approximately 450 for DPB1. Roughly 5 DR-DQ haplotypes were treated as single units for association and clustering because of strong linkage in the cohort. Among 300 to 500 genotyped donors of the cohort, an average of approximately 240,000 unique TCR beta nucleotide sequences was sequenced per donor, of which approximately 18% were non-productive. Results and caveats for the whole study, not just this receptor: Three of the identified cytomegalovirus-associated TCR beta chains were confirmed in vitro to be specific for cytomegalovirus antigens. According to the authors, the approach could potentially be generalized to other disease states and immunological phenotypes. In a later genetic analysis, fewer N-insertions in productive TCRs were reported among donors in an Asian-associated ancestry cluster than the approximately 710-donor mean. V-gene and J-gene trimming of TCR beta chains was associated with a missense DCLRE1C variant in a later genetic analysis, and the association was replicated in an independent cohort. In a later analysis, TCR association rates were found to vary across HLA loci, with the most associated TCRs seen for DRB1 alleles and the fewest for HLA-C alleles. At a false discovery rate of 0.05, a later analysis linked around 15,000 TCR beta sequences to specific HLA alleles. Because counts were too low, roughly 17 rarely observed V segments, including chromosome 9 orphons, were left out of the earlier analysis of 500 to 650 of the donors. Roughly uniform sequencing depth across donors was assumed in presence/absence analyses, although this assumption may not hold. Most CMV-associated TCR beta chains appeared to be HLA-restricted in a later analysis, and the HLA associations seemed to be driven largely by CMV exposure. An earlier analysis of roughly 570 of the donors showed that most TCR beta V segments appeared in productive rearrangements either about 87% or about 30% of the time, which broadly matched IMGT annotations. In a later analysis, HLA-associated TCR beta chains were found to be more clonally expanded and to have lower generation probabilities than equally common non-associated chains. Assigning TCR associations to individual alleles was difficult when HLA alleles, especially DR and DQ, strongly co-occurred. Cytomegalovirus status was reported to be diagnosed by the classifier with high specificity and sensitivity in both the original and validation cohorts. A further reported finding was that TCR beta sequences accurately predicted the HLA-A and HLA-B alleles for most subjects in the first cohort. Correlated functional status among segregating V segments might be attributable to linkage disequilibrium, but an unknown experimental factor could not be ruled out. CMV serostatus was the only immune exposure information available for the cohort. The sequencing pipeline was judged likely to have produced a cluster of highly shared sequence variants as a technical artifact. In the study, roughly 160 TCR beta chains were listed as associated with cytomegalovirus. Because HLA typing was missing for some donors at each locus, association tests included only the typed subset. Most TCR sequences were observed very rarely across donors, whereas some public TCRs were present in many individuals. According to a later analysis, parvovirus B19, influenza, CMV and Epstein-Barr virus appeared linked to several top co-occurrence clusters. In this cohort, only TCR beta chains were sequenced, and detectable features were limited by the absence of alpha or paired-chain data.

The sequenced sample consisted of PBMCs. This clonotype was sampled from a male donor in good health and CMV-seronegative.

Here the CDR3 is given as CASSPGAGDSYEQYF. The DNA sequence is as follows: TGTGCCAGCTCACCAGGGGCGGGAGATTCCTACGAGCAGTACTTC. The sequence links TRBV18 to TRBJ2-7; 7 nucleotides in the junction match TRBD2. Clipping removes 2 bases from V and 1 base from J, with 5 as the unmatched junction base count. There are 15 amino acids in the CDR3, from cysteine to phenylalanine inclusive. CDR3 DNA is the only sequence kept; it has 45 bases, read in frame from the first base. As encoded in the germline V gene, CDR1 is KGHSH while CDR2 is LQKENI.